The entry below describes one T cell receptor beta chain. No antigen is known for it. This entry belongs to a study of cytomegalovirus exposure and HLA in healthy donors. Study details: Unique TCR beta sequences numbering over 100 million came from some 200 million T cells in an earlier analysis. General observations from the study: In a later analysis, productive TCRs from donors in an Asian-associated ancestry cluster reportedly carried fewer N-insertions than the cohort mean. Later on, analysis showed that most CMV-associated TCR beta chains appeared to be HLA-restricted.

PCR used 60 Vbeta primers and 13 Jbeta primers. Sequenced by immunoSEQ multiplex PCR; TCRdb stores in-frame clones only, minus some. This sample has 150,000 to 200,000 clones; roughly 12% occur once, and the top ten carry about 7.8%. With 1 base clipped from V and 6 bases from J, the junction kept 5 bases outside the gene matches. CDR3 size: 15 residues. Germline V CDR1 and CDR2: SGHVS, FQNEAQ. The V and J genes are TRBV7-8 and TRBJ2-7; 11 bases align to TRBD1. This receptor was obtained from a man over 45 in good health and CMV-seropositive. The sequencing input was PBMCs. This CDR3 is CASSLVGTGGFEQYF. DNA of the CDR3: TGTGCCAGCAGCTTAGTGGGGACAGGGGGATTCGAGCAGTACTTC.